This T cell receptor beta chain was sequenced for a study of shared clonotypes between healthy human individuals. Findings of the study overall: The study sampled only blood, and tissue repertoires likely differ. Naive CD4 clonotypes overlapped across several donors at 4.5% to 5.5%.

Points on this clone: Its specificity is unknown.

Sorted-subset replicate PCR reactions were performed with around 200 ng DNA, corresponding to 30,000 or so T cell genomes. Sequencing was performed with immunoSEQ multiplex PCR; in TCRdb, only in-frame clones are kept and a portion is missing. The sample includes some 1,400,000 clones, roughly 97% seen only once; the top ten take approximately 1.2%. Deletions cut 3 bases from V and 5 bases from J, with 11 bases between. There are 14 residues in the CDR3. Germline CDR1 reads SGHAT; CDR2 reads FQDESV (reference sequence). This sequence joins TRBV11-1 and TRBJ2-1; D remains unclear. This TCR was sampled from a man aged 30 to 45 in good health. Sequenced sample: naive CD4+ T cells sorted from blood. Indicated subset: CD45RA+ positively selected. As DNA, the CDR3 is TGTGCCAGCAGCTTTTTAAGGACCGACAATGAGCAGTTCTTC. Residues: CASSFLRTDNEQFF. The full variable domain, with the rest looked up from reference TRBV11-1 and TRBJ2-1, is EAEVAQSPRYKITEKSQAVAFWCDPISGHATLYWYRQILGQGPELLVQFQDESVVDDSQLPKDRFSAERLKGVDSTLKIQPAELGDSAMYLCASSFLRTDNEQFFGPGTRLTVL.